The 24 T cell receptor beta chains below come from one sample, sequenced in a study of blood T cells in healthy people across ages. For the second PCR, which ran for about 6 to 11 cycles, a sample-barcoded 5' primer and a J-beta primer mix were used. Using its own MiXCR run on the 5' RACE reads, TCRdb lists one record per CDR3 protein. The data hold around 1,700,000 distinct CDR3 sequences, with roughly 30% observed a single time. Material for sequencing was blood. The origin of the receptors is a woman younger than 45 in good health.

This clonotype was seen at least ten times. DNA for the CDR3: TGTGCCAGCAGCAAATTACTAGCGGCCTACGAGCAGTACTTC. It encodes CASSKLLAAYEQYF. J is TRBJ2-7 and V is TRBV21-1; the D call TRBD2 from the table was never checked on the DNA. TRBV21-1 is a recognized pseudogene. The CDR3 is made up of 14 amino acids.

This clonotype was seen more than once but under ten times. This sequence may be a read error, since a much larger clone differs from it by one base. The chain combines TRBV5-1 with TRBJ2-7; 7 bases fit TRBD1. Germline CDR1 and CDR2: SGHRS and YFSETQ. The CDR3 loop spans 14 amino acids. CDR3 nucleotide sequence: TGCGCCAGCAGCTCGGGACAGAGCTCCTACGGGCAGTACTTC. This sequence encodes CASSSGQSSYGQYF.

This clonotype was counted at least ten times. The chain carries TRBV9 and TRBJ2-7; D is perhaps TRBD1 (6 bases). This CDR3 is built from 14 residues. V shed 2 bases and J shed 5 bases, with 14 bases lying between them. The V gene's germline CDR1 is SGDLS and CDR2 YYNGEE. The CDR3 region is CASSVGRGIDEQYF. DNA for the CDR3: TGTGCCAGCAGCGTGGGCAGGGGTATAGACGAGCAGTACTTC.

The J gene is TRBJ1-4, the V gene TRBV20-1; 9 positions match TRBD1. CDR1 is DFQATT, CDR2 SNEGSKA, per germline (reference sequence). Trimming at V came to 6 bases and at J to 7 bases, leaving 9 bases not matched to a gene. The CDR3 has 14 residues. The CDR3: CSAQPGTGREKLFF. The CDR3 DNA reads as TGCAGTGCGCAACCCGGGACAGGGCGTGAAAAACTGTTTTTT.

A single count supports this clonotype. The CDR3 DNA follows: TGTGCCAGCAGCGTAGCACAGGCCAACACCGGGGAGCTGTTTTTT. Protein product: CASSVAQANTGELFF. The V gene is TRBV9, the J gene TRBJ2-2; D is possibly TRBD1 (5 bases). With 0 bases removed from V and 2 bases from J, the gap between germline ends came to 8 bases. The CDR3 runs 15 residues. The germline CDR1 and CDR2 sequences are SGDLS and YYNGEE.

Worth noting for this clonotype: A junction end diverges from the germline sequence, so it may reflect a read error. V is TRBV6-5 and J is TRBJ2-2; TRBD2 aligns across 9 bases. The CDR3 runs 16 residues. Germline CDR1 MNHEY, CDR2 SVGAGI. The chain's CDR3 is CASRRGTSFYTGERFF. The CDR3, as DNA: TGTGCCAGCAGAAGAGGGACTAGCTTTTACACCGGGGAGCGGTTTTTT.

The chain has TRBV7-2 and TRBJ1-2; a weak D match, TRBD1 (6 bases). The V and J ends lost 4 bases and 4 bases respectively, with 13 bases between them. CDR1 is SGHTA and CDR2 is FQGNSA in the germline V gene. This CDR3 contains 14 residues. The CDR3 sequence: CASSSGVFGYGYTF. CDR3 bases: TGTGCCAGCAGCTCAGGGGTGTTCGGCTATGGCTACACCTTC.

This clonotype was counted between two and nine times. V is TRBV29-1 and J is TRBJ1-2, with no clear D. Germline CDR1 reads SQVTM; CDR2 reads ANQGSEA. V gave up 3 bases and J gave up 2 bases, with 22 bases separating them. The CDR3 contains 17 residues. CDR3 residues: CSVDAGPRPASNYGYTF. The CDR3 DNA is TGCAGCGTTGATGCGGGCCCACGGCCCGCGTCGAACTATGGCTACACCTTC. Complete variable domain (other parts from reference TRBV29-1 and TRBJ1-2): SAVISQKPSRDICQRGTSLTIQCQVDSQVTMMFWYRQQPGQSLTLIATANQGSEATYESGFVIDKFPISRPNLTFSTLTVSNMSPEDSSIYLCSVDAGPRPASNYGYTFGSGTRLTVV.

This clonotype has at least ten counts. The chain carries TRBV12-5 and TRBJ2-5; D perhaps matches TRBD1 (5 bases). CDR3 length: 14 amino acids. Germline V gene sequence: CDR1 LGHNT, CDR2 FRNRAP. Trimming cost V 8 bases and J 3 bases, with 16 bases left between them. The CDR3 sequence is CASRSGQGKETQYF. Written as DNA, the CDR3 is TGTGCTAGTCGGTCTGGGCAGGGCAAAGAGACCCAGTACTTC. Full variable domain (outside the CDR3, taken from reference TRBV12-5 and TRBJ2-5): DARVTQTPRHKVTEMGQEVTMRCQPILGHNTVFWYRQTMMQGLELLAYFRNRAPLDDSGMPKDRFSAEMPDATLATLKIQPSEPRDSAVYFCASRSGQGKETQYFGPGTRLLVL.

The chain uses TRBV24-1 and TRBJ2-1; 13 bases fit TRBD2. The CDR3 is made up of 17 amino acids. The V gene end was trimmed by 4 bases and the J gene end by 4 bases; junction bases not matched to a gene: 6. Germline CDR1 and CDR2: KGHDR and SFDVKD. CDR3 in amino acids: CATSENRGLAGYNEQFF. The CDR3 region has the DNA TGTGCCACCAGTGAGAACAGGGGACTAGCGGGATACAATGAGCAGTTCTTC.

The table lists this clonotype with a few counts. The genes are TRBV28 and TRBJ2-7, with 8 bases fitting TRBD1. TRBJ2-1 matches the DNA end more closely, so the J call is doubtful. Germline CDR1 and CDR2: MDHEN and SYDVKM. The CDR3 has 15 amino acids. CDR3 sequence reads: CASSLTGQEHNEQFF. The CDR3 nucleotides are TGTGCCAGCAGTTTGACGGGACAGGAGCACAATGAGCAGTTCTTC.

Comments on this clonotype: Because the CDR3's place on the DNA is in doubt, the DNA is left out and the CDR3 is given as listed by TCRdb. The chain employs TRBV7-2 and TRBJ1-2. CDR1 is SGHTA and CDR2 is FQGNSA in the germline V gene. The CDR3 numbers 13 amino acids, ends counted. The CDR3 here is CAGTETQYFGYTF.

The chain's CDR3 is CSAIEGRGQPQHF. The CDR3 region has the DNA TGCAGTGCTATTGAGGGGCGCGGTCAGCCCCAGCATTTT. The chain joins TRBV20-1 to TRBJ1-5; TRBD1 is a possible D gene (5 bases). Germline CDR1 DFQATT, CDR2 SNEGSKA (reference sequence). The V end was cut by 4 bases, the J end by 6 bases, with 13 bases between. This CDR3 is 13 amino acids long.

This clonotype was seen only a few times. The chain combines TRBV10-3 with TRBJ2-3; 7 bases fit TRBD1. The junction had 1 base not matched to a gene; V was cut back by 2 bases and J by 5 bases. The CDR3 has 13 amino acids. From germline, CDR1 is ENHRY and CDR2 SYGVKD. The CDR3 reads CAISERTGDTQYF. The CDR3 nucleotides read TGTGCCATCAGTGAGAGGACAGGAGATACGCAGTATTTT.

Here the CDR3 DNA reads TGTGCCAGCAGCTTTACTCAGACGACTGAAGCTTTCTTT. Amino acid sequence: CASSFTQTTEAFF. This rearrangement joins TRBV7-2 to TRBJ1-1; the D is unclear. The V and J ends lost 3 bases and 5 bases respectively, with 10 bases between them. Germline V gene lookup returns CDR1 SGHTA and CDR2 FQGNSA. This CDR3 contains 13 residues.

This clonotype was counted a few times. The chain uses TRBV19 and TRBJ1-1; 10 nucleotides agree with TRBD1. J gave up 1 base and V 7 bases, and 9 bases lay outside the gene matches. The CDR3 consists of 16 residues. CDR1 is LNHDA and CDR2 is SQIVND in the germline V gene (reference sequence). CDR3: CASKPSRDRGNTEAFF. CDR3 DNA: TGTGCCAGTAAGCCCTCTCGGGACAGGGGGAACACTGAAGCTTTCTTT.

This rearrangement joins TRBV11-2 to TRBJ2-1; no clear D. V shed 3 bases and J shed 7 bases, with 10 bases lying between them. The germline gives CDR1 SGHAT, CDR2 FQNNGV. CDR3 length: 13 amino acids. CDR3 residues: CASSLVRVNEQFF. CDR3 sequence (DNA): TGTGCCAGCAGCTTGGTTAGAGTTAATGAGCAGTTCTTC.

The chain joins TRBV5-1 to TRBJ2-5, with 8 bases lining up with TRBD2. The CDR3 extends over 14 amino acids. The germline V gene encodes CDR1 SGHRS and CDR2 YFSETQ. Losses at the gene ends were 4 bases for V and 4 bases for J; bases not matched to a gene: 6. DNA of the CDR3: TGCGCCAGCAGCCCTGGGGGGACTAGAGAGACCCAGTACTTC. Translating it yields CASSPGGTRETQYF.

Note on this clonotype: At one of its ends the junction is not consistent with the germline gene, which may arise from a read error. The V and J genes are TRBV9 and TRBJ2-5; D perhaps matches TRBD2 (6 bases). This CDR3 comprises 14 residues. Germline V gives CDR1 SGDLS, CDR2 YYNGEE. The CDR3 DNA reads TGTACCAGCAGCGTGGACTACCTCAGGGAGACCCAGTACTTC. It specifies CTSSVDYLRETQYF.

Only a few counts were recorded for this clonotype. The rearrangement joins TRBV20-1 to TRBJ2-5, with 8 bases matching TRBD1. The CDR3 is 15 residues long. Trimming cost V 4 bases and J 2 bases; bases outside gene matches: 9. Germline assignment: CDR1 DFQATT and CDR2 SNEGSKA (reference sequence). The chain's CDR3 is CSATSPRGLQETQYF. The DNA of the CDR3 is TGCAGTGCTACGTCCCCCAGGGGGCTGCAAGAGACCCAGTACTTC.

V is TRBV19 and J is TRBJ1-2; weak D call: TRBD1 (6 bases). Per the germline V gene, CDR1 is LNHDA and CDR2 is SQIVND (reference sequence). The CDR3 length is 14 residues. Deletions cut 11 bases from V and 0 bases from J, with 16 bases between. In DNA form, the CDR3 reads TGTGCCTCAAATCAAGACAGGACTAACTATGGCTACACCTTC. This translates into CASNQDRTNYGYTF.

This clonotype was found a few times. The V gene is TRBV5-1, the J gene TRBJ1-2; maybe TRBD1 (5 bases). The length of the CDR3 is 13 residues. Germline loops: CDR1 SGHRS, CDR2 YFSETQ. V lost 4 bases, J lost 8 bases, and 15 bases lay in between. As DNA, the CDR3 is TGCGCCAGCAGCCCCAACTGGGGGGGAGGCTACACCTTC. The encoded protein is CASSPNWGGGYTF.

As DNA, the CDR3 is TGCAGTGCAAACCTCGGGGCACGAACAGATACGCAGTATTTT. Translating it yields CSANLGARTDTQYF. This chain joins TRBV20-1 and TRBJ2-3; perhaps D is TRBD1 or TRBD2 (5 bases each). Per germline, CDR1 DFQATT and CDR2 SNEGSKA (reference sequence). The CDR3 runs to 14 residues. Trimming shortened V by 6 bases and J by 3 bases, and 16 bases separated the two germline ends.

The gene calls are TRBV11-2 and TRBJ1-4; D ambiguous. V dropped 0 bases and J dropped 1 base, with 6 bases sitting between them. The CDR3 spans 15 residues. Germline V gives CDR1 SGHAT, CDR2 FQNNGV. The DNA of the CDR3 is TGTGCCAGCAGCTTAGAGGGGTTAACTAATGAAAAACTGTTTTTT. It codes for CASSLEGLTNEKLFF. The whole variable domain, remainder taken from reference TRBV11-2 and TRBJ1-4, is EAGVAQSPRYKIIEKRQSVAFWCNPISGHATLYWYQQILGQGPKLLIQFQNNGVVDDSQLPKDRFSAERLKGVDSTLKIQPAKLEDSAVYLCASSLEGLTNEKLFFGSGTQLSVL.